These 19 T cell receptor beta chains share one sample of origin, sequenced in a study of cytomegalovirus exposure and HLA in healthy donors. 60 Vbeta and 13 Jbeta primers were used in PCR. Libraries were prepared by immunoSEQ multiplex PCR; TCRdb keeps only in-frame clonotypes and omits some of them. The data show approximately 150,000 clones, around 85% seen once. The sequencing input was PBMCs. These receptors all stem from a woman aged 25 to 39 in good health and CMV-seronegative.

The chain has TRBV25-1 and TRBJ1-4, with D unclear. The germline gives CDR1 MGHDK, CDR2 SYGVNS. Trimming shortened V by 2 bases and J by 5 bases, and 3 bases separated the two germline ends. The CDR3 totals 12 residues. The CDR3 here is CASSEQNEKLFF. CDR3 nucleotides: TGTGCCAGCAGTGAACAGAATGAAAAACTGTTTTTT.

This clone was counted only a few times. This rearrangement joins TRBV19 to TRBJ1-2, with unresolved D. Deletions cut 5 bases from V and 3 bases from J, with 16 bases between. Germline CDR1 is LNHDA and CDR2 is SQIVND (reference sequence). This CDR3 is built from 15 residues. This chain's CDR3 is CASSARVPEDYGYTF. The DNA of the CDR3 is TGTGCCAGTAGTGCCCGGGTCCCGGAAGACTATGGCTACACCTTC.

The CDR3 bases are TGTGCCAGCAGTTCCGATGAGTCGACCCAGCATTTT. It codes for CASSSDESTQHF. The V call is TRBV28, the J call TRBJ1-5; D ambiguous. Trimming took off 4 bases at V and 11 bases at J, with 12 bases between the two ends. CDR1 and CDR2 from the germline V gene are MDHEN and SYDVKM. The CDR3 has 12 amino acids.

This clone has more than one count but fewer than ten. The chain couples TRBV4-3 to TRBJ1-2; D call uncertain. V was clipped by 5 bases and J by 0 bases, with 7 bases between them. CDR3 length equals 13 residues. Germline loops: CDR1 LGHNA, CDR2 YSLEER. The CDR3 here is CASSAGSNYGYTF. CDR3 nucleotide sequence: TGCGCCAGCAGCGCAGGATCTAACTATGGCTACACCTTC.

V and J are TRBV18 and TRBJ2-1; 8 bases agree with TRBD2. The germline V gene has CDR1 KGHSH and CDR2 LQKENI. Trimming at V came to 3 bases and at J to 2 bases, leaving 6 bases not matched to a gene. The CDR3 extends over 16 amino acids. In DNA form, the CDR3 reads TGTGCCAGCTCACCCCAAGCGGGAGCACCCTACAATGAGCAGTTCTTC. Protein: CASSPQAGAPYNEQFF.

This chain connects TRBV2 to TRBJ2-3; perhaps TRBD1 as D (5 bases). The germline V gene has CDR1 SNHLY and CDR2 FYNNEI. V lost 4 bases, J lost 5 bases, and 13 bases lay in between. The CDR3 covers 14 residues. The DNA for the CDR3 is TGTGCCAGCAGTGTCGAGCAGGGCGGAGATACGCAGTATTTT. Its translation is CASSVEQGGDTQYF.

The chain links TRBV11-2 to TRBJ2-5, with 7 bases lining up with TRBD2. The V gene's germline CDR1 is SGHAT and CDR2 FQNNGV. Trimming removed 1 base from V and 1 base from J; junction bases left unmatched: 6. There are 16 residues in the CDR3. CDR3 DNA sequence: TGTGCCAGCAGCTTAGCAGGGAGGGGACCCCAAGAGACCCAGTACTTC. Amino acid sequence: CASSLAGRGPQETQYF.

In DNA, the CDR3 is TGTGCCAGCAGTTTAGGGAGCGTATATGAGCAGTTCTTC. It codes for CASSLGSVYEQFF. The chain recombines TRBV28 with TRBJ2-1, with D perhaps matching TRBD2 (5 bases). The CDR3 loop spans 13 amino acids. CDR1 and CDR2 (germline): MDHEN, SYDVKM. Between the trimmed V and J ends, which lost 2 bases and 8 bases, there was a span of 10 bases. The full variable domain, its missing parts supplied by reference TRBV28 and TRBJ2-1, is DVKVTQSSRYLVKRTGEKVFLECVQDMDHENMFWYRQDPGLGLRLIYFSYDVKMKEKGDIPEGYSVSREKKERFSLILESASTNQTSMYLCASSLGSVYEQFFGPGTRLTVL.

J is TRBJ2-1 and V is TRBV19, with D possibly TRBD1 on 6 matching bases. Trimming took 3 bases from V and 7 from J, leaving 13 bases between them. The CDR3 is 14 residues long. The germline CDR1 and CDR2 sequences are LNHDA and SQIVND (reference sequence). This chain's CDR3 is CASSMVQGINEQFF. The CDR3 DNA reads as TGTGCCAGTAGTATGGTGCAGGGGATAAATGAGCAGTTCTTC.

The chain is built from TRBV5-4 and TRBJ2-5; D may be TRBD1 (6 bases). Matching the DNA end better, TRBJ2-7 makes the J call doubtful. Germline V CDR1 and CDR2: SGHNT, YYREEE (reference sequence). The CDR3 is 14 amino acids. The CDR3 sequence is CASSLRQGRYEQYF. The CDR3 region has the DNA TGTGCCAGCAGCTTACGGCAGGGGAGATACGAGCAGTACTTC.

The chain combines TRBV7-9 with TRBJ1-5; 7 bases match TRBD1. The V gene's germline CDR1 is SEHNR and CDR2 FQNEAQ (reference sequence). With 1 base clipped from V and 2 bases from J, the junction kept 11 bases outside the gene matches. CDR3 length: 18 residues. For the CDR3, the DNA is TGTGCCAGCAGCTTAGAACGGCTAGGGGGCTTCGGCAATCAGCCCCAGCATTTT. Protein sequence: CASSLERLGGFGNQPQHF. Complete variable domain (other parts from reference TRBV7-9 and TRBJ1-5): DTGVSQNPRHKITKRGQNVTFRCDPISEHNRLYWYRQTLGQGPEFLTYFQNEAQLEKSRLLSDRFSAERPKGSFSTLEIQRTEQGDSAMYLCASSLERLGGFGNQPQHFGDGTRLSIL.

This clone has only a few counts. V gene TRBV2 combines with J gene TRBJ1-1; D not certain. CDR3 length: 14 residues. V was cut by 0 bases and J by 5 bases, with 10 bases left in between. The germline gives CDR1 SNHLY, CDR2 FYNNEI. In DNA, the CDR3 is TGTGCCAGCAGTGAAGCTCCCCTCAGTACTGAAGCTTTCTTT. Protein product: CASSEAPLSTEAFF. Full variable domain (missing parts from reference TRBV2 and TRBJ1-1): EPEVTQTPSHQVTQMGQEVILRCVPISNHLYFYWYRQILGQKVEFLVSFYNNEISEKSEIFDDQFSVERPDGSNFTLKIRSTKLEDSAMYFCASSEAPLSTEAFFGQGTRLTVV.

CDR3 bases: TGTGCCAGCTCACCGGTCGTGCGGGGGGTATCAGATACGCAGTATTTT. Protein: CASSPVVRGVSDTQYF. This rearrangement joins TRBV18 to TRBJ2-3; 8 nucleotides align to TRBD2. CDR1 is KGHSH, CDR2 LQKENI, per germline. V trimming: 3 bases; J trimming: 4 bases; junction bases outside the gene matches: 9. This CDR3 has 16 residues.

This clone has a single count. This chain connects TRBV5-1 to TRBJ2-2, with TRBD1 as a possible D gene (5 bases). V lost 2 bases and J 0 bases, leaving 14 bases between the germline ends. The CDR3 has 17 amino acids. In germline, CDR1 is SGHRS, CDR2 YFSETQ. CDR3 in DNA: TGCGCCAGCAGCTTCCGGCAGGGCCCATCGAACACCGGGGAGCTGTTTTTT. This encodes CASSFRQGPSNTGELFF.

The chain has TRBV15 and TRBJ2-5; perhaps TRBD2 as D (6 bases). The CDR3 spans 17 residues. In germline, CDR1 is LNHNV, CDR2 YYDKDF (reference sequence). Trimming pared 3 bases from V and 5 bases from J, leaving 22 bases between. CDR3 protein: CATSRIRGEARYETQYF. Here the CDR3 DNA reads TGTGCCACCAGCAGGATCCGCGGGGAGGCAAGATATGAGACCCAGTACTTC.

The chain carries TRBV10-3 and TRBJ2-4; possible D gene TRBD2, 5 bases. The CDR3 sequence is 16 residues long. V shed 6 bases and J shed 0 bases, with 15 bases lying between them. CDR1 ENHRY and CDR2 SYGVKD come from the germline V gene. CDR3 in DNA: TGTGCCATCAGCCGGCGAGGGTTGCTAGCCAAAAACATTCAGTACTTC. Its translation is CAISRRGLLAKNIQYF.

The J gene is TRBJ1-2, the V gene TRBV5-5, with D maybe TRBD1 (6 bases). The germline V and J ends were trimmed by 4 bases and 5 bases, with 15 bases remaining between them. The length of the CDR3 is 14 residues. Germline V lookup: CDR1 SGHKS, CDR2 YYEKEE (reference sequence). This CDR3 is CASSAAGVGYGYTF. The CDR3 coding sequence is TGTGCCAGCAGCGCCGCAGGGGTAGGATATGGCTACACCTTC.

This clone was seen once. The CDR3 DNA follows: TGTGCCAGCAGCAAAGGACAGGGGAATCAGTACGAGCAGTACTTC. Its translation is CASSKGQGNQYEQYF. The chain couples TRBV7-9 to TRBJ2-7; 9 bases fit TRBD1. V lost 5 bases to trimming and J lost 4 bases; unmatched junction nucleotides: 9. CDR1 is SEHNR and CDR2 is FQNEAQ in the germline V gene (reference sequence). The CDR3 is 15 amino acids. Using reference TRBV7-9 and TRBJ2-7 for the parts outside the CDR3, the full variable domain is DTGVSQNPRHKITKRGQNVTFRCDPISEHNRLYWYRQTLGQGPEFLTYFQNEAQLEKSRLLSDRFSAERPKGSFSTLEIQRTEQGDSAMYLCASSKGQGNQYEQYFGPGTRLTVT.

The V call is TRBV6-1, the J call TRBJ2-7; 9 bases agree with TRBD2. CDR1 and CDR2 (germline): MNHNS, SASEGT. CDR3 length equals 18 residues. The V and J ends lost 3 bases and 3 bases, in that order; junction bases with no gene match: 15. Here the CDR3 reads CASSEFVWREGLGYEQYF. In DNA, the CDR3 is TGTGCCAGCAGTGAGTTTGTTTGGCGGGAGGGCCTCGGCTACGAGCAGTACTTC.